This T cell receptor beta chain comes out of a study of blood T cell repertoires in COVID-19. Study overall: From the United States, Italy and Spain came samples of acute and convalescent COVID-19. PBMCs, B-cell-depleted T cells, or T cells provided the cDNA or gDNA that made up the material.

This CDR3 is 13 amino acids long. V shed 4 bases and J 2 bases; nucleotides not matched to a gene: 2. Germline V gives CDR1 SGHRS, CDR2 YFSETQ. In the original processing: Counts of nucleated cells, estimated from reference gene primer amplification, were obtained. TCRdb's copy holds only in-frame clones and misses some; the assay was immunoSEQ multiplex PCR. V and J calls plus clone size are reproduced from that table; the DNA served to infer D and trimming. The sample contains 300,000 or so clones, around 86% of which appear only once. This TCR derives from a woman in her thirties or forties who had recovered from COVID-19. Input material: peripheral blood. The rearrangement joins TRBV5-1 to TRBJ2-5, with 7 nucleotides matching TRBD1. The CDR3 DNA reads TGCGCCAGCAGCCAGGGACAGCAAGAGACCCAGTACTTC. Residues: CASSQGQQETQYF.